Presented here are 15 T cell receptor beta chains from one specimen sequenced in a study of cytomegalovirus exposure and HLA in healthy donors. The protocol was immunoSEQ multiplex PCR, while the TCRdb copy is restricted to in-frame clones and leaves out a portion. The table shows about 120,000 clones, with about 85% occurring only once. Sequencing was performed on PBMCs. All receptors come from a woman in her thirties in good health and CMV-seronegative.

V usage is TRBV27 and J usage is TRBJ2-2; TRBD2 might be the D (6 bases). Germline CDR1 is MNHEY and CDR2 is SMNVEV (reference sequence). The CDR3 is 15 residues long. Trimming removed 6 bases from V and 5 bases from J, with 16 bases in between. CDR3 sequence (DNA): TGTGCCAGCAGACGGGTGGAGGGGCCGACCGGGGAGCTGTTTTTT. Translated, it gives CASRRVEGPTGELFF.

This clone has only one observation. The gene calls are TRBV5-6 and TRBJ2-3; D call uncertain. The CDR3 totals 14 residues. The V gene lost 4 bases and the J gene lost 2 bases, with 11 bases spanning the gap. Germline-derived CDR1 and CDR2 are SGHDT and YYEEEE. The CDR3 region is CASSPLSVTDTQYF. Written as DNA, the CDR3 is TGTGCCAGCAGCCCCCTAAGTGTCACAGATACGCAGTATTTT. Full variable domain (missing parts from reference TRBV5-6 and TRBJ2-3): DAGVTQSPTHLIKTRGQQVTLRCSPKSGHDTVSWYQQALGQGPQFIFQYYEEEERQRGNFPDRFSGHQFPNYSSELNVNALLLGDSALYLCASSPLSVTDTQYFGPGTRLTVL.

The chain couples TRBV6-1 to TRBJ1-2; D not certain. Germline V CDR1 and CDR2: MNHNS, SASEGT. V was pared by 3 bases and J by 1 base, with 9 bases between. The CDR3 is 14 residues long. CDR3 protein: CASSDWRDNYGYTF. The CDR3 DNA sequence: TGTGCCAGCAGTGATTGGCGGGATAACTATGGCTACACCTTC.

This sequence joins TRBV7-2 and TRBJ2-5, with 9 nucleotides matching TRBD1. The CDR3 covers 13 residues. Looked up from germline, CDR1 is SGHTA and CDR2 is FQGNSA. The J segment lost 7 bases and the V segment lost 5 bases, leaving 5 bases of the junction unmatched. The CDR3 DNA reads as TGTGCCAGCAGCACAGGGGGCGCGGGGACCCAGTACTTC. It translates to CASSTGGAGTQYF.

This clone counts as medium-sized. The chain uses TRBV7-9 and TRBJ1-2; D remains unclear. CDR3 size: 17 residues. The V end was cut by 2 bases, the J end by 2 bases, with 18 bases between. Germline V gene lookup returns CDR1 SEHNR and CDR2 FQNEAQ (reference sequence). The CDR3 protein is CASSLYPSVETNYGYTF. DNA of the CDR3: TGTGCCAGCAGCTTATACCCCTCCGTGGAGACGAACTATGGCTACACCTTC. The full variable domain, its missing parts supplied by reference TRBV7-9 and TRBJ1-2, is DTGVSQNPRHKITKRGQNVTFRCDPISEHNRLYWYRQTLGQGPEFLTYFQNEAQLEKSRLLSDRFSAERPKGSFSTLEIQRTEQGDSAMYLCASSLYPSVETNYGYTFGSGTRLTVV.

The V call is TRBV6-5, the J call TRBJ2-2; weak D call: TRBD1 (6 bases). Germline CDR1 is MNHEY and CDR2 is SVGAGI. This CDR3 comprises 14 residues. Trimming cost V 3 bases and J 6 bases, with 11 bases left between them. The CDR3 sequence is CASSYSGAPGELFF. The CDR3 bases are TGTGCCAGCAGTTATTCAGGGGCACCCGGGGAGCTGTTTTTT.

This chain's CDR3 is CASSGTSGYYEQYF. CDR3 DNA sequence: TGTGCCAGCAGTGGGACTAGCGGATACTACGAGCAGTACTTC. V gene TRBV2 combines with J gene TRBJ2-7, with TRBD2 matching over 10 bases. V was clipped by 4 bases and J by 3 bases; unmatched bases: 3. CDR3 length: 14 residues. Germline V gene data show CDR1 as SNHLY and CDR2 as FYNNEI.

The chain joins TRBV5-1 to TRBJ2-5, with D perhaps matching TRBD1 (6 bases). Trimming removed 2 bases from V and 1 base from J, with 9 bases in between. The CDR3 loop spans 14 amino acids. Germline lookup yields CDR1 SGHRS and CDR2 YFSETQ. The DNA for the CDR3 is TGCGCCAGCAGCTTTGACAGGAGCCAAGAGACCCAGTACTTC. It specifies CASSFDRSQETQYF.

V is TRBV5-1 and J is TRBJ1-2; 8 nucleotides agree with TRBD1. The length of the CDR3 is 15 residues. V shed 2 bases, J shed 6 bases, and the junction held 9 bases outside the gene matches. CDR1 SGHRS and CDR2 YFSETQ come from the germline V gene. CDR3 sequence reads: CASSLDGQGRNGYTF. CDR3 nucleotide sequence: TGCGCCAGCAGCTTAGATGGACAGGGCAGGAATGGCTACACCTTC.

This clone was detected only a few times. The rearrangement uses TRBV5-4 and TRBJ1-1; possibly TRBD1 for D (6 bases). This CDR3 region has 12 residues. Germline V gene data show CDR1 as SGHNT and CDR2 as YYREEE (reference sequence). V was pared by 4 bases and J by 10 bases, with 14 bases between. The CDR3 coding sequence is TGTGCCAGCAGCGACGTTACAGGGAGAGCTTTCTTT. It codes for CASSDVTGRAFF. Supplemented by reference TRBV5-4 and TRBJ1-1, the full variable domain reads ETGVTQSPTHLIKTRGQQVTLRCSSQSGHNTVSWYQQALGQGPQFIFQYYREEENGRGNFPPRFSGLQFPNYSSELNVNALELDDSALYLCASSDVTGRAFFGQGTRLTVV.

The J gene is TRBJ2-1, the V gene TRBV18; weak D call: TRBD1 (7 bases). V was trimmed by 2 bases and J by 7 bases, leaving 24 bases between them. The germline CDR1 and CDR2 sequences are KGHSH and LQKENI. This CDR3 is built from 18 residues. For the CDR3, the DNA is TGTGCCAGCTCACCAACAACCTTCAGGGGGGCTGGGGAAAATGAGCAGTTCTTC. Translation gives CASSPTTFRGAGENEQFF.

Here the CDR3 reads CASSAGVGNQPQHF. In nucleotides, the CDR3 is TGTGCCAGCAGTGCAGGGGTGGGCAATCAGCCCCAGCATTTT. The rearrangement joins TRBV6-5 to TRBJ1-5; TRBD1 is a possible D gene (6 bases). With 5 bases removed from V and 2 bases from J, the gap between germline ends came to 10 bases. The germline V gene encodes CDR1 MNHEY and CDR2 SVGAGI. The CDR3 runs 14 residues.

The chain combines TRBV11-3 with TRBJ2-5; 9 bases are shared with TRBD2. Trimming removed 3 bases from V and 5 bases from J; junction bases left unmatched: 7. The CDR3 length is 15 residues. The germline V gene has CDR1 SGHNT and CDR2 YENEEA. CDR3 bases: TGTGCCAGCAGCTTTCCTATTAGCGGGGGTGAGACCCAGTACTTC. It codes for CASSFPISGGETQYF.

In DNA, the CDR3 is TGCGCCAGCAGCCGGGACAGTTCCTACGAGCAGTACTTC. Translating gives CASSRDSSYEQYF. The J gene is TRBJ2-7, the V gene TRBV10-1; TRBD1 aligns across 7 bases. CDR3 length equals 13 residues. Germline V gene lookup returns CDR1 WNHNN and CDR2 SYGVQD (reference sequence). Trimming cost V 6 bases and J 1 base; bases outside gene matches: 3.

The chain is built from TRBV6-1 and TRBJ1-3, with a possible D match to TRBD1 (6 bases). Trimming shortened V by 2 bases and J by 0 bases, and 11 bases separated the two germline ends. The germline CDR1 and CDR2 sequences are MNHNS and SASEGT. The CDR3 totals 16 residues. Here the CDR3 DNA reads TGTGCCAGCAGTGAAAAAGGGGGACCCTCTGGAAACACCATATATTTT. This sequence encodes CASSEKGGPSGNTIYF.